This T cell receptor beta chain originates from a study of identical twins. TCRdb reprocessed the 5' RACE reads via MiXCR and lists one record per CDR3 protein. The table shows under 300,000 distinct CDR3 sequences, with over 5% occurring only once. Germline lookup yields CDR1 MNHNS and CDR2 SASEGT. V dropped 5 bases and J dropped 0 bases, with 14 bases sitting between them. There are 15 residues in the CDR3. This same sample was also part of a study on T cells expressing NK-cell markers.

This clonotype originated in a woman aged 18-29 years in good health. The chain carries TRBV6-1 and TRBJ2-7; D gene uncertain. Source material: CD8+ T cells sorted from blood. CDR3 protein: CASSRMRSSSYEQYF. In DNA form, the CDR3 reads TGTGCCAGCAGTCGGATGAGATCAAGCTCCTACGAGCAGTACTTC.